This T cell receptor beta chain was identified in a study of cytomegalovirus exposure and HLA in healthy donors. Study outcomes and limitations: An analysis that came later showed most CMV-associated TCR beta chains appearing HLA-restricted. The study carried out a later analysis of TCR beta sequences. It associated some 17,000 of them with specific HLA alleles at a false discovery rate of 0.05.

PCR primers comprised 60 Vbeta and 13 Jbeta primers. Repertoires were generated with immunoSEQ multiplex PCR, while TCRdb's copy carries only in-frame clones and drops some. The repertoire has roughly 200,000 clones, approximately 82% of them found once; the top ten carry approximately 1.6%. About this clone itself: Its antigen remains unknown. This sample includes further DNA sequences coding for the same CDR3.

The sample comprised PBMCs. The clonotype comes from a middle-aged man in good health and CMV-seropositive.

This CDR3 reads CASSLGTATNEKLFF. DNA of the CDR3: TGCGCCAGCAGCTTGGGGACAGCAACTAATGAAAAACTGTTTTTT. This chain joins TRBV5-1 and TRBJ1-4; the D gene is possibly TRBD1 (6 bases). Per the germline V gene, CDR1 is SGHRS and CDR2 is YFSETQ. This CDR3 is 15 amino acids long. Deletions cut 0 bases from V and 0 bases from J, with 6 bases between.